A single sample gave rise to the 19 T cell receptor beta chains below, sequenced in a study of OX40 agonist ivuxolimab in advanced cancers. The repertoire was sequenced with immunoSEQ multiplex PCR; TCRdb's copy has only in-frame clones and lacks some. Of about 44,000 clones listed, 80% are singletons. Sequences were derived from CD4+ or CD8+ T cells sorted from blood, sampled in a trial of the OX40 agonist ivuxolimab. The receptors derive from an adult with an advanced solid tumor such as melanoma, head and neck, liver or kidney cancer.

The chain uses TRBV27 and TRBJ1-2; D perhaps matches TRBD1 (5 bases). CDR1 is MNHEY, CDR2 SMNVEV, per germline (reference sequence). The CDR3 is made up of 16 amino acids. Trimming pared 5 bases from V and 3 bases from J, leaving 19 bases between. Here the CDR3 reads CASSPQIRPGDYGYTF. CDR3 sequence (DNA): TGTGCCAGCAGTCCCCAGATCAGGCCGGGGGACTATGGCTACACCTTC.

CDR3 DNA: TGTGCCACCGAAGCAGGGGGTCCGAAGACCCAGTACTTC. Protein: CATEAGGPKTQYF. The J gene is TRBJ2-5, the V gene TRBV28, with 7 bases identical to TRBD1. J was trimmed by 6 bases and V by 10 bases; bases with no gene match: 11. This CDR3 has 13 residues. The germline CDR1 and CDR2 sequences are MDHEN and SYDVKM.

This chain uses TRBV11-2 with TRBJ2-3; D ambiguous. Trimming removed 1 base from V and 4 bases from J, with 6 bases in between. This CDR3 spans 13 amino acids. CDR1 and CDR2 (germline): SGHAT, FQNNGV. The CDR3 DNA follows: TGTGCCAGCAGCTTAGCTGGGTCAGATACGCAGTATTTT. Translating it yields CASSLAGSDTQYF.

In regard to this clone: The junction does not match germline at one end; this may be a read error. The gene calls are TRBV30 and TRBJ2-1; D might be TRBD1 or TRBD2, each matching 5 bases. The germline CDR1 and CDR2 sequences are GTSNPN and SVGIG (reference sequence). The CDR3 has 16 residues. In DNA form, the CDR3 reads TGTGCCTGGGGTGTATGGGGGAAGAGCTCCTACAATGAGCAGTTCTTC. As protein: CAWGVWGKSSYNEQFF.

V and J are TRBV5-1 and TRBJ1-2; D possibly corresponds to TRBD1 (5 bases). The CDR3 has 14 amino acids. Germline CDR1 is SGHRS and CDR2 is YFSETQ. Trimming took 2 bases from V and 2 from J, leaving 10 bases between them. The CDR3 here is CASSFGGENYGYTF. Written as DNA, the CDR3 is TGCGCCAGCAGCTTCGGGGGGGAAAACTATGGCTACACCTTC.

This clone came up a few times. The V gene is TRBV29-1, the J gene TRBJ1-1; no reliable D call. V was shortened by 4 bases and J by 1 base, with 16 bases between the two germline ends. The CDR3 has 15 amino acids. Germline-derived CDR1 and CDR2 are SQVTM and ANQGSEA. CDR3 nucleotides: TGCAGCGTTGCTTCGACGGAGAGGGAGAACACTGAAGCTTTCTTT. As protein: CSVASTERENTEAFF.

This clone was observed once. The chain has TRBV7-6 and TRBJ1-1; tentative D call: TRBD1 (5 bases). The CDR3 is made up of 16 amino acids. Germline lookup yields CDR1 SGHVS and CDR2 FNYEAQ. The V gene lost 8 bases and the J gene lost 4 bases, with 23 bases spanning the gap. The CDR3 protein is CASVRSGQGSVTEAFF. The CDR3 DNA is TGTGCCAGCGTGAGGAGCGGGCAGGGTAGCGTCACTGAAGCTTTCTTT. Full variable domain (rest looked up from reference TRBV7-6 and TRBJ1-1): GAGVSQSPRYKVTKRGQDVALRCDPISGHVSLYWYRQALGQGPEFLTYFNYEAQQDKSGLPNDRFSAERPEGSISTLTIQRTEQRDSAMYRCASVRSGQGSVTEAFFGQGTRLTVV.

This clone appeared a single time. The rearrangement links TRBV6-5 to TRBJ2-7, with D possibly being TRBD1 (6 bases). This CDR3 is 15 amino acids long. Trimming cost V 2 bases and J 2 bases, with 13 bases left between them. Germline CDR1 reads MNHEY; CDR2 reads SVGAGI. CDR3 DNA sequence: TGTGCCAGCAGTTACACCCGGACAGCAACCTACGAGCAGTACTTC. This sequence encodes CASSYTRTATYEQYF.

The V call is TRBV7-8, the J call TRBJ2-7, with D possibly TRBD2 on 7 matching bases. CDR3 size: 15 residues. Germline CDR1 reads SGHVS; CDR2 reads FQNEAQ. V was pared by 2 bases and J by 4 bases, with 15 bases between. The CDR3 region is CASSLSWGGLYEQYF. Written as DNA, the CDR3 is TGTGCCAGCAGCTTATCGTGGGGGGGCCTTTACGAGCAGTACTTC.

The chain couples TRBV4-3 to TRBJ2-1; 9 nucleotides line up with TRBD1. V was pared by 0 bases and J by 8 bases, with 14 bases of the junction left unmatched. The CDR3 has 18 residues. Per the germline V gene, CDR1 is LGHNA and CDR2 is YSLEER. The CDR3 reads CASSQDRVGQGLSDEQFF. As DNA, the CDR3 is TGCGCCAGCAGCCAAGATAGGGTAGGACAGGGGTTGAGCGATGAGCAGTTCTTC.

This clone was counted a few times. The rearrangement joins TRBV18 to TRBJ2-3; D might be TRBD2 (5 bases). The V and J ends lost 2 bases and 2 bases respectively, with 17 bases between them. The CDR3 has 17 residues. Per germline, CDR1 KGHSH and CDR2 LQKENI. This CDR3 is CASSPLRAGLTTDTQYF. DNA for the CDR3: TGTGCCAGCTCACCATTAAGGGCGGGTCTGACCACAGATACGCAGTATTTT.

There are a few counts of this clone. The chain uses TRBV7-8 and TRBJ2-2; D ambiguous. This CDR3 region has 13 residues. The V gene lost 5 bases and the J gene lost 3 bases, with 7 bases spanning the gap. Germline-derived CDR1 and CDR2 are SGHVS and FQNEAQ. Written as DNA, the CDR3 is TGTGCCAGCAGCCTACGGGACACCGGGGAGCTGTTTTTT. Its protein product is CASSLRDTGELFF.

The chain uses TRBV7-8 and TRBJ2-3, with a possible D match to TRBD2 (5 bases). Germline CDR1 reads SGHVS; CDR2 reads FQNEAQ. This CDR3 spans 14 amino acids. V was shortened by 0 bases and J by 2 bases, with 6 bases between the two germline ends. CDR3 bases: TGTGCCAGCAGCTTAGCGGGAGTCACAGATACGCAGTATTTT. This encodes CASSLAGVTDTQYF.

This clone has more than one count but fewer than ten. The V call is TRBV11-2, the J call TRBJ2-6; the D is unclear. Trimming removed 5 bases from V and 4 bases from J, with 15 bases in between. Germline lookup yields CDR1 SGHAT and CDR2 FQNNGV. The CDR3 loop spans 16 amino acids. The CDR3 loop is CASSRTGPVGANVLTF. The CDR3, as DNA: TGTGCCAGCAGCCGCACCGGCCCTGTAGGGGCCAACGTCCTGACTTTC.

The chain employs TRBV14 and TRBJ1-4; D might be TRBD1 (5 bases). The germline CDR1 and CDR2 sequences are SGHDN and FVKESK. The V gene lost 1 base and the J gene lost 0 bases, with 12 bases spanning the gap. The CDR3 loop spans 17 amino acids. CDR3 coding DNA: TGTGCCAGCAGCCAAGTATCCGGGGACGCAACTAATGAAAAACTGTTTTTT. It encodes CASSQVSGDATNEKLFF.

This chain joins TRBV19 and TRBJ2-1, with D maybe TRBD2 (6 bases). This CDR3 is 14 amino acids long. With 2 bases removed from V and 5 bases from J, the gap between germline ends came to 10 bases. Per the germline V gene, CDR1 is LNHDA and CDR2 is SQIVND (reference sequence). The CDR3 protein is CASSIKEGNNEQFF. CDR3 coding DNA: TGTGCCAGTAGTATAAAGGAGGGAAACAATGAGCAGTTCTTC.

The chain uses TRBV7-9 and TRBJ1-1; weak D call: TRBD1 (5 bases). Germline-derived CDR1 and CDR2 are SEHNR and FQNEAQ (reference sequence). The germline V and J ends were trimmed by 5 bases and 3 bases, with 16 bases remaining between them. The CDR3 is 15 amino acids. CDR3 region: CASSPGRGPYTEAFF. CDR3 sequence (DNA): TGTGCCAGCAGCCCAGGCCGGGGCCCCTACACTGAAGCTTTCTTT. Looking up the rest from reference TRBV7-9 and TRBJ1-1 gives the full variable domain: DTGVSQNPRHKITKRGQNVTFRCDPISEHNRLYWYRQTLGQGPEFLTYFQNEAQLEKSRLLSDRFSAERPKGSFSTLEIQRTEQGDSAMYLCASSPGRGPYTEAFFGQGTRLTVV.

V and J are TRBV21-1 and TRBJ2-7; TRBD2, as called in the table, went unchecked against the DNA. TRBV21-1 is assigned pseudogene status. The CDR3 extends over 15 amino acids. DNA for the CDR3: TGTGCCAGCCCAAAAGGGCTAGCGAACTCCTACGAGCAGTACTTC. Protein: CASPKGLANSYEQYF.

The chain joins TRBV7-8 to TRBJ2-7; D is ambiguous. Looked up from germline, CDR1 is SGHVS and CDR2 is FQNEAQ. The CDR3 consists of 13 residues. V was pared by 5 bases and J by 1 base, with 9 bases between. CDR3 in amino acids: CASSSRNSYEQYF. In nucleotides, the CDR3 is TGTGCCAGCAGCAGCAGGAATTCCTACGAGCAGTACTTC.